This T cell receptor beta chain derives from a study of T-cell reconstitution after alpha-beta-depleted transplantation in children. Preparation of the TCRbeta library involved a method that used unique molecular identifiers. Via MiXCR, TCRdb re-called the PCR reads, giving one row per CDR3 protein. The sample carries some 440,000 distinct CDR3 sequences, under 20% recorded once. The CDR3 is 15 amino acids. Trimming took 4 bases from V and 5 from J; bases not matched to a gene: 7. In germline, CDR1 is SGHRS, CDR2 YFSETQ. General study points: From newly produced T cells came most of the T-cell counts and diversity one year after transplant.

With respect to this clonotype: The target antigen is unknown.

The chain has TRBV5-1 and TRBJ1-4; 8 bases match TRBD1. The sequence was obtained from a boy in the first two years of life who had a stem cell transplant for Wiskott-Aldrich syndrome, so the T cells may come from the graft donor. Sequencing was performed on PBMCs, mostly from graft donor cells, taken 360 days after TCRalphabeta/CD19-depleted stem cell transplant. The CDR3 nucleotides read TGCGCCAGCAGCCCGGACAGGGAAGAGAATGAAAAACTGTTTTTT. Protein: CASSPDREENEKLFF.